This T cell receptor beta chain comes out of a study of Graves' ophthalmopathy and Graves' hyperthyroidism. Background on the study: Samples of peripheral blood were obtained at initial diagnosis, prior to treatment of any kind. Study-wide results and caveats: The majority of expanded thyroid clonotypes above 0.001 frequency also occurred in blood.

Amplification from RNA transcripts yielded the TCR beta CDR3 regions. Investigators did first-round RT-PCR with HTBI primers, then second-round multiplex PCR. TCRdb reprocessed the multiplex PCR reads with MiXCR, giving one entry per CDR3 protein. The table has about 210,000 distinct CDR3 sequences, about 32% seen once. The CDR3 sequence is 15 residues long. V lost 3 bases to trimming and J lost 0 bases, with 11 bases between them. Per the germline V gene, CDR1 is MNHNS and CDR2 is SASEGT. This clonotype was counted many times. As yet, its antigen is unknown. If patients had other autoimmune diseases, uncontrolled infections, pregnancy or lactation, they were excluded. Establishment of the diagnosis relied upon clinical symptoms, serum thyroxine, TRAb, thyroid ultrasound and orbital computed tomography.

The gene calls are TRBV6-1 and TRBJ1-1, with D hard to call. The sequence came from a man over 45 with Graves' ophthalmopathy. The sample consisted of peripheral blood. The CDR3 reads CASSDLGSMNTEAFF. The CDR3 DNA is TGTGCCAGCAGTGATCTTGGCAGTATGAACACTGAAGCTTTCTTT.